This entry features one T cell receptor (beta chain) sequence. No antigen is known for it. Qualities for individual bases were not recorded, and no much larger clone is one base off. The data are from a study of cytomegalovirus exposure and HLA in healthy donors (dated by TCRdb to 2017 to 2019). At the level of the whole study: A later analysis indicated that the 110 or so validation repertoires were generated on the platform also employed for the 700 or so repertoires of the first cohort. High-throughput TCR immunosequencing, statistical association of individual TCRs with disease status, and machine learning were combined to predict cytomegalovirus infection status. Besides the first cohort of approximately 710 subjects, a separate validation cohort made up of over a hundred different subjects was used. The study aimed to test whether cataloging public T cell receptors could reveal signatures of past pathogen exposure.

General conclusions and limits of the study: The validation cohort had no HLA typing available for a later analysis, so co-occurrence within that cohort was assessed over all 120 repertoires. Subsequent analysis determined that TCRs grouped into clusters in the first cohort also showed a tendency toward co-occurrence across the roughly 110 validation repertoires, and 85% to 95% of cluster scores exceeded 0. It was suggested by the authors that the approach could potentially be generalized to other disease states and immunological phenotypes. A total of 164 TCR beta chains were listed by the study as associated with cytomegalovirus. Most TCR sequences were seen in very few donors, while some public TCRs were found in many individuals. The classifier was reported to diagnose cytomegalovirus status with high specificity and sensitivity in both the original and validation cohorts. In vitro tests confirmed that a few of the cytomegalovirus-associated TCR beta chains recognize cytomegalovirus antigens.

The library was produced with the immunoSEQ multiplex PCR assay. From the authors' description of their analysis: To diagnose cytomegalovirus status from the catalog of TCR beta chain sequences, a statistical classification framework was built. Held by TCRdb, this immuneACCESS table contains in-frame sequences only and omits some clones. Under half of the omission traces to an unresolved V gene where checked; the cause of the rest is unknown. V, J and clone size derive from that table, while D and trimming were established from the DNA sequence. The sample table lists around 250,000 clones, 90% of them with a count of one. The ten largest clones capture about 0.36% of the sample. Separate from the roughly 650-subject first cohort, the validation cohort of 120 subjects was the group to which the donors belonged. Taken from cysteine to phenylalanine, the CDR3 has 15 residues. CDR3 DNA only is kept here, 45 bases in frame from base 1. V was cut back by 2 bases and J by 6 bases, leaving a gap of 11 bases between them. As encoded in the germline V gene, CDR1 is MGHRA while CDR2 is YSYEKL.

The source is a woman aged 18-30 years in good health and CMV-seronegative. The sequence is built from TRBV4-1 and TRBJ1-6; no D segment can be confidently identified. Sequencing was performed on PBMCs. The CDR3 region has the sequence CASSQSQQVNSPLHF. The DNA reads TGCGCCAGCAGCCAAAGTCAACAAGTTAATTCACCCCTCCACTTT.